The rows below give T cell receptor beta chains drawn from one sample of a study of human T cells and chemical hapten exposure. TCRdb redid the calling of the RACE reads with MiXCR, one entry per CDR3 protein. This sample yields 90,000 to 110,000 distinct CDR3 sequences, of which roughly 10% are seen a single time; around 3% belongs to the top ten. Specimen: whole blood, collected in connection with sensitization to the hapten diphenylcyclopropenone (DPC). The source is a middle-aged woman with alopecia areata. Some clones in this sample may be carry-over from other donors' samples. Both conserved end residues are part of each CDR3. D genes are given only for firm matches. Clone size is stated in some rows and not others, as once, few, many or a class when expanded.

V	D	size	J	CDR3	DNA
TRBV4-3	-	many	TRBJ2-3	CASSQRSAAPDTQYF	TGCGCCAGCAGCCAAAGGAGTGCCGCCCCAGATACGCAGTATTTT
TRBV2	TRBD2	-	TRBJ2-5	CASSDLAGGVETQYF	TGTGCCAGCAGTGACTTAGCGGGGGGCGTGGAGACCCAGTACTTC
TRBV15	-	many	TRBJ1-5	CATSRDRAKQPQHF	TGTGCCACCAGCAGAGACAGGGCAAAACAGCCCCAGCATTTT
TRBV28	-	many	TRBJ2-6	CASSSGVWGANVLTF	TGTGCCAGCAGTTCAGGGGTTTGGGGGGCCAACGTCCTGACTTTC
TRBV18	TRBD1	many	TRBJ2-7	CASSLTRTGKVEQYF	TGTGCCAGCTCACTTACGAGGACAGGGAAGGTCGAGCAGTACTTC
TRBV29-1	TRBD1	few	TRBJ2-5	CSVGDSQETQYF	TGCAGCGTTGGGGACAGTCAAGAGACCCAGTACTTC
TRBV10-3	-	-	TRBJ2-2	CAISDSLGGELFF	TGTGCCATCAGTGACAGTCTGGGCGGGGAGCTGTTTTTT
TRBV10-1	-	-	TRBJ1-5	CASRESQEQPQHF	TGCGCCAGCAGGGAAAGTCAGGAGCAGCCCCAGCATTTT
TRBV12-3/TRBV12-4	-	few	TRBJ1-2	CASSLGGVDGYTF	TGTGCCAGCAGTTTGGGGGGCGTGGATGGCTACACCTTC
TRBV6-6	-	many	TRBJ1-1	CASTPRGGLNTEAFF	TGTGCCAGCACCCCCCGTGGTGGGTTGAACACTGAAGCTTTCTTT
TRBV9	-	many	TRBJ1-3	CASSALPGNTIYF	TGTGCCAGCAGCGCCCTCCCTGGAAACACCATATATTTT
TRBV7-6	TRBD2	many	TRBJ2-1	CASSGGGNEQFF	TGTGCCAGCAGCGGGGGGGGCAATGAGCAGTTCTTC
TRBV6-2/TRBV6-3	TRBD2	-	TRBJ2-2	CASNLGLAVNTGELFF	TGTGCCAGCAATTTGGGACTAGCGGTGAACACCGGGGAGCTGTTTTTT
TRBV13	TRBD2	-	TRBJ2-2	CASTRLAGGLTGELFF	TGTGCCAGCACCCGACTAGCGGGGGGCCTCACCGGGGAGCTGTTTTTT
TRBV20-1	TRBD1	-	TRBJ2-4	CSVGQHLLGNIQYF	TGCAGTGTGGGACAGCACCTTTTAGGAAACATTCAGTACTTC
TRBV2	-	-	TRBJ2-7	CASRFETYEQYF	TGTGCCAGCAGGTTCGAAACCTACGAGCAGTACTTC
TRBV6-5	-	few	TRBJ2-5	CASSYSTGQETQYF	TGTGCCAGCAGTTACTCGACCGGACAAGAGACCCAGTACTTC
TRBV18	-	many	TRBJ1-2	CASSSPGESRYTF	TGTGCCAGCTCATCACCGGGGGAGTCGCGCTACACCTTC
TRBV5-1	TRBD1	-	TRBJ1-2	CASSLSPGQGRGYTF	TGCGCCAGCAGCCTATCACCGGGACAGGGTCGTGGCTACACCTTC
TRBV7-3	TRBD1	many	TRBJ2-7	CASSFAGTGFFEQYF	TGTGCCAGCAGCTTTGCCGGGACAGGGTTTTTCGAGCAGTACTTC
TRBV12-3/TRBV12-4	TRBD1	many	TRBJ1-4	CASSRGQGSNTDF	TGTGCCAGCAGTCGGGGACAGGGCTCTAACACGGATTTT
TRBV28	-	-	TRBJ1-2	CASSSTGVGYGYTF	TGTGCCAGCAGTTCGACAGGAGTAGGCTATGGCTACACCTTC
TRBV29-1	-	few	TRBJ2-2	CSVDTGLGIGAGELFF	TGCAGCGTCGATACAGGCCTAGGGATCGGGGCCGGGGAGCTGTTTTTT
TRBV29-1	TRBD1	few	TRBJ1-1	CSGEGQGDGAFF	TGCAGCGGAGAGGGACAGGGGGATGGAGCTTTCTTT
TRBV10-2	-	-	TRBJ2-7	CASSDRPSGRYEQYF	TGCGCCAGCAGCGATCGCCCCTCTGGGCGCTACGAGCAGTACTTC
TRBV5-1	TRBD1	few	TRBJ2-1	CASSSYRGPYNEQFF	TGCGCCAGCAGCAGTTACAGGGGGCCCTACAATGAGCAGTTCTTC
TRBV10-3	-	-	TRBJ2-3	CAISDQGGPSSGTQYF	TGTGCCATCAGTGATCAGGGGGGGCCCTCTTCGGGTACGCAGTATTTT
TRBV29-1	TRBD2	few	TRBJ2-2	CSGRTSGGPYTGELFF	TGCAGCGGACGGACTAGCGGGGGCCCGTACACCGGGGAGCTGTTTTTT
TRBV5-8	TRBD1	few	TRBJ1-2	CASTQGEYGYTF	TGTGCCAGTACACAGGGGGAATATGGCTACACCTTC
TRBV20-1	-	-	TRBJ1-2	CSALSDRYNGYTF	TGCAGTGCCTTAAGCGACAGATACAATGGCTACACCTTC
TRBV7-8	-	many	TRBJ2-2	CASTLGQGGTGELFF	TGTGCCAGCACCTTAGGGCAGGGAGGAACCGGGGAGCTGTTTTTT
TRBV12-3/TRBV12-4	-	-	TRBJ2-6	CASSPSGISGANVLTF	TGTGCCAGCAGTCCCTCGGGCATATCTGGGGCCAACGTCCTGACTTTC
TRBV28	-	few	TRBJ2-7	CASSSRRALRTYEQYF	TGTGCCAGCAGTTCTCGCCGGGCCTTACGGACCTACGAGCAGTACTTC
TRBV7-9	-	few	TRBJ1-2	CASSFPRAGGYTF	TGTGCCAGCAGCTTTCCCAGGGCTGGTGGCTACACCTTC
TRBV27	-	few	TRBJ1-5	CASSRAQGSNQPQHF	TGTGCCAGCAGTCGAGCCCAGGGTAGCAATCAGCCCCAGCATTTT
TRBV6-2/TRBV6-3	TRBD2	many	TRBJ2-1	CASTPEAGGYNEQFF	TGTGCCAGCACCCCAGAGGCGGGGGGATACAATGAGCAGTTCTTC
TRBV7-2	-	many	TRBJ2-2	CASSVAVLSTGELFF	TGTGCCAGCAGTGTGGCCGTACTGAGCACCGGGGAGCTGTTTTTT
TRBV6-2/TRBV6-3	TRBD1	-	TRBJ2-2	CASSSHQGAANTGELFF	TGTGCCAGCAGTTCCCATCAGGGGGCTGCGAACACCGGGGAGCTGTTTTTT
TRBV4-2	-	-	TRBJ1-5	CASSQGSTEPYQPQHF	TGTGCCAGCAGCCAAGGGTCGACAGAACCATATCAGCCCCAGCATTTT
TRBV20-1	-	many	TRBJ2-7	CSAPREFAYEQYF	TGCAGTGCGCCCAGGGAATTTGCCTACGAGCAGTACTTC
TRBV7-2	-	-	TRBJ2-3	CASSLLSVDTQYF	TGTGCCAGCAGCTTACTGTCGGTAGATACGCAGTATTTT
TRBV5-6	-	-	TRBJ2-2	CASSWGQNTGELFF	TGTGCCAGCAGCTGGGGACAGAACACCGGGGAGCTGTTTTTT